This T cell receptor (beta chain) was captured by sequencing in a study of neoadjuvant anti-PD-1 for oral cavity cancer (dated by TCRdb to 2020 to 2022). About the full investigation: Three to four biweekly doses of nivolumab at 3 mg/kg were mostly administered to patients before curative-intent surgical resection. Patients who did not progress were given a fourth nivolumab dose at about day 43 and had definitive surgical resection on days 50-56. Patients with complete response, partial response or stable disease by RECIST 1.1 were defined as responders, whereas patients with progression were defined as non-responders. The parent correlative cohort included around 12 patients, with an approximately 35% response rate.

Inclusive of the bounding cysteine and phenylalanine, the CDR3 is 15 residues long. CDR3 DNA only is kept here, 45 bases in frame from base 1. Trimming leaves V shorter by 4 bases and J shorter by 4 bases, with the junction holding 6 bases beyond the gene matches. For CDR1 and CDR2, the germline V gene (reference sequence) lists SGHNT and YYREEE. For deep sequencing of PBMC libraries, mostly about 450 ng of input genomic DNA was used, and six replicates were run per sample. Following the manufacturer's instructions, the team built TCRbeta libraries using the immunoSEQ hsTCRbeta kit. The finished libraries were brought together in one pool at 2.5 to 3.5 nM, which was then read using an Illumina NovaSeq 6000 S4 flow cell. Per the authors' processing: Raw data preprocessing and quality control were performed with the immunoSEQ Analyzer. The analysis was restricted to productive rearrangements, with each unique CDR3 amino acid sequence defining a clonotype. Repertoire clonality was estimated as the Gini-Simpson index, which was computed with the R package tcR. Gini indices were compared with Student's t test, and associations with tumor size change were assessed by Pearson correlation. Sourced from immuneACCESS, this table was stored by TCRdb with only in-frame sequences that have V and J called. A share of the clones is absent; for the studies checked, an unresolved V gene accounts for under half, and the remainder has no known explanation. V and J calls and clone size are given by that table; D and trimming were obtained from the DNA. The sample includes around 12,000 clones, with 50% to 75% observed a single time. Under 2.5% of the sample rests with the top ten.

Only a few counts were recorded for this clone. Its antigen is unknown. Qualities for individual bases were not recorded, and no much larger clone is one base off. Study-wide findings and limitations: The TCR analyses had only three patients in each response group, and the authors called for validation in larger cohorts. After neoadjuvant nivolumab, T cell clonality (Gini index) in PBMCs was significantly higher in non-responders than in responders. A higher pretreatment blood Treg/Th17 ratio correlated with both higher pretreatment blood TCRbeta clonality and lower post-treatment tumor TCRbeta clonality.

This sample's time point label indicates: before neoadjuvant nivolumab. The patients had newly diagnosed stage II-IVA oral cavity squamous cell carcinoma and had not received any prior systemic or radiation treatment. The cohort consisted of patients with HPV-negative, locally advanced oral cavity squamous cell carcinoma. Peripheral blood mononuclear cells were analyzed directly and were not maintained or expanded in culture. Samples were obtained from a longitudinal correlative study of a single-arm phase II trial of neoadjuvant nivolumab in oral cavity squamous cell carcinoma. Genomic DNA-based TCRbeta sequencing was performed on subject-matched pre- and post-treatment PBMCs and tumors from three responders and three non-responders. Peripheral blood mononuclear cells were drawn once before nivolumab treatment and a second time after treatment, when surgery took place. The Maxwell RSC DNA from Cells kit was used to isolate genomic DNA from PBMCs.

This sequence was found in a person aged 35-79 years with oral cavity squamous cell carcinoma. The receptor chain draws on TRBV5-4 and TRBJ2-7, with 12 bases in between that match TRBD2. The material was PBMCs, obtained before nivolumab (anti-PD-1) treatment. In nucleotide form, the sequence is TGTGCCAGCAGCACACTAGCGGGGGGCTTTTACGAGCAGTACTTC. Its amino acids are CASSTLAGGFYEQYF.